This T cell receptor beta chain was found in a study of blood T cell repertoires in COVID-19. The wider study: Specimens from acute and convalescent COVID-19 originated in the United States, Italy and Spain. Sources were T cells, B-cell-depleted T cells, or PBMCs; the material itself was cDNA or gDNA.

Produced via immunoSEQ multiplex PCR; TCRdb's table is partial and in-frame only. The repertoire holds fewer than 400,000 clones, with 87% as singletons. The study counted Cohort 3 donors as recovered given two negative PCRs, clearance, or symptom resolution. Sequencing was done on a sample of PBMCs or T cells enriched from blood (not recorded which). This receptor was obtained from a woman aged 18-29 years who had recovered from COVID-19.

CDR3 region: CASSQERGRGTEAFF. CDR3 DNA: TGCGCCAGCAGCCAAGAAAGGGGGCGGGGTACTGAAGCTTTCTTT. The chain links TRBV4-1 to TRBJ1-1, with 7 bases that match TRBD1. The CDR3 covers 15 residues. Germline values: CDR1 MGHRA, CDR2 YSYEKL. Trimming cost V 0 bases and J 5 bases; bases outside gene matches: 6.